This TCR beta chain is drawn from a study of blood T cells in healthy people across ages. Study results and limitations: The diversity estimates, figures obtained from one million T cells, were considered underestimates.

Of note for this clonotype: As yet, its antigen is unknown.

A second PCR, run for roughly 7 to 12 cycles, used a sample-barcoded 5' primer plus a J-beta primer mix. MiXCR was run by TCRdb on the 5' RACE reads, yielding one entry per CDR3 protein. The table shows about 970,000 distinct CDR3 sequences, with approximately 50% occurring only once. The sequence was obtained from a woman aged 60-70 years in good health. The specimen was blood.

Here the CDR3 DNA reads TGCAGCGCCGGGACAGGAGCCACAGATACGCAGTATTTT. It translates to CSAGTGATDTQYF. V is TRBV29-1 and J is TRBJ2-3, with 8 bases identical to TRBD1. The CDR3 loop spans 13 amino acids. V dropped 7 bases and J dropped 2; count of bases not matched to a gene: 5. Germline V lookup: CDR1 SQVTM, CDR2 ANQGSEA.